This section outlines one T cell receptor (beta chain) sequence together with its context. Its specificity is unknown. The CDR3 end lies 3 residues beyond the end of the read and is filled in from the germline J gene. These data originate in a study of T cells in women clearing cervical HPV infection. General study results and limits: Cases carried less TRBV6-7 than controls: roughly 0.12% versus 0.17%.

All donors had a single incident cervical HPV16 infection, not prevalent. HPV was found by MY09/MY11 PCR and dot-blot genotyping. Profiled with immunoSEQ multiplex PCR; TCRdb holds only in-frame clones, not every one. The sample totals roughly 40,000 clones. Trimming shortened V by 2 bases and J by 1 base, and 9 bases separated the two germline ends. The CDR3 contains 15 residues. Germline V gives CDR1 KGHSH, CDR2 LQKENI. The sequence derives from a woman aged 18-70 years with a cervical HPV16 infection that either progressed to CIN3+ or cleared (not recorded which). J is TRBJ2-1 and V is TRBV18; a weak D match, TRBD2 (6 bases). Sequencing was done on a sample of blood buffy coat. CDR3 sequence reads: CASSPSGTSYNEQFF. Incomplete CDR3 DNA: TGTGCCAGCTCACCATCAGGGACTTCCTACAATGAG.